This is a list of T cell receptor beta chains from one sample in a study of T cells in Graves' hyperthyroidism and ophthalmopathy. Via MiXCR, TCRdb re-called the multiplex PCR reads, giving one row per CDR3 protein. The data show around 300,000 distinct CDR3 sequences, roughly an eighth seen once. Input material: blood. The receptors stem from a middle-aged woman with Graves' hyperthyroidism. Both conserved end residues are part of each CDR3. D genes are given only for firm matches. Only part of the rows carry a size: once, few, many, or a class if the clone is expanded.

v_gene,abundance,j_gene,d_gene,CDR3nt,CDR3aa
TRBV28,.,TRBJ2-5,TRBD2,TGTGCCAGCAGTCTAGGAAGGGGAGGGAAGGAGACCCAGTACTTC,CASSLGRGGKETQYF
TRBV12-3/TRBV12-4,many,TRBJ2-7,.,TGTGCCAGCAGTTACAGGGTACCCGAGCAGTACTTC,CASSYRVPEQYF
TRBV7-8,many,TRBJ2-2,.,TGTGCCAGCAGCTTAGTCGGCTCTTCTTTCGCCGGGGAGCTGTTTTTT,CASSLVGSSFAGELFF
TRBV24-1,.,TRBJ2-7,.,TGTGCCACCAGTGATCCCAGGGACGGGGGTTTGGAGCAGTACTTC,CATSDPRDGGLEQYF
TRBV20-1,.,TRBJ2-2,TRBD1,TGCAGTGCCCGACAGGGTACCGACACCGGGGAGCTGTTTTTT,CSARQGTDTGELFF
TRBV27,.,TRBJ1-5,.,TGTGCCAGCAGTCCCAGGGACGGCCTTCGGCAGCCCCAGCATTTT,CASSPRDGLRQPQHF
TRBV7-9,many,TRBJ1-1,TRBD1,TGTGCCAGCAGCTTGTTACAGGGGGGAGCTGAAGCTTTCTTT,CASSLLQGGAEAFF
TRBV2,many,TRBJ2-3,TRBD1,TGTGCCAGCATTGGCGGACAGGGGCCCACAGATACGCAGTATTTT,CASIGGQGPTDTQYF
TRBV12-3/TRBV12-4,many,TRBJ2-7,.,TGTGCCAGCACCCCAAGTCTCTCCGAGCAGTACTTC,CASTPSLSEQYF
TRBV15,.,TRBJ2-1,TRBD2,TGTGCCACAAACGGACTAGCGGGGGATGAGCAGTTCTTC,CATNGLAGDEQFF
TRBV6-1,many,TRBJ2-1,TRBD2,TGTGCCAGCAGTGAAGATAGCGGGGCCTACAATGAGCAGTTCTTC,CASSEDSGAYNEQFF
TRBV5-1,many,TRBJ2-7,.,TGCGCCAGCAGCGCGGACTATCCTAGATACGAGCAGTACTTC,CASSADYPRYEQYF
TRBV2,many,TRBJ1-2,.,TGTGCCAGCAGTCGTCGGAAAGGCTACACCTTC,CASSRRKGYTF
TRBV28,few,TRBJ1-4,TRBD1,TGTGCCAGCAGTTTCCGCAGGGGGTCTAATGAAAAACTGTTTTTT,CASSFRRGSNEKLFF
TRBV28,many,TRBJ2-7,TRBD2,TGTGCCAGCAGTCCGAAACCGGGACTAGCGGGAGAGCAGTACTTC,CASSPKPGLAGEQYF
TRBV10-3,many,TRBJ1-1,.,TGTGCCATCAGGCGGGGGACCTTTATACCAGGTACTTTCTTT,CAIRRGTFIPGTFF
TRBV3-1,few,TRBJ1-3,TRBD1,TGTGCCAGCAGCCAAGAACACAGGGGTAGTGGAACCACCATATATTTT,CASSQEHRGSGTTIYF
TRBV4-1,.,TRBJ2-7,TRBD1,TGCGCCAGCAGCCAGGGGGGACAGGGGGCGACCGAGCAGTACTTC,CASSQGGQGATEQYF
TRBV12-3/TRBV12-4,many,TRBJ1-5,.,TGTGCCAGCAGTTCACCTGGACAGTACAATCAGCCCCAGCATTTT,CASSSPGQYNQPQHF
TRBV20-1,.,TRBJ2-3,.,TGCAGTGCTAGAGATATGAGGGGCGGCACAGATACGCAGTATTTT,CSARDMRGGTDTQYF
TRBV3-1,many,TRBJ1-1,.,TGTGCCAGCAGCCAAACAGACAGAGGAGCTTTCTTT,CASSQTDRGAFF
TRBV28,many,TRBJ1-6,.,TGTGCCAGCAGGGAAGCGGGCTCCTATAATTCACCCCTCCACTTT,CASREAGSYNSPLHF
TRBV20-1,.,TRBJ2-5,.,TGCAGTGCGACCAACCCTGGACGGGTACGGGAGACCCAGTACTTC,CSATNPGRVRETQYF
TRBV19,.,TRBJ2-1,TRBD2,TGTGCCAGTAGTATCGCAGGGAGGGCTAACAATGAGCAGTTCTTC,CASSIAGRANNEQFF
TRBV20-1,many,TRBJ1-2,.,TGCAGTGCTAGCGGGACAAACTATGGCTACACCTTC,CSASGTNYGYTF
TRBV18,many,TRBJ1-5,.,TGTGCCAGCTCACCAGGTGCTCAGCCCCAGCATTTT,CASSPGAQPQHF
TRBV7-8,many,TRBJ2-1,.,TGTGCCAGCAGCCCCCGGGACGCCTCGTACAATGAGCAGTTCTTC,CASSPRDASYNEQFF
TRBV27,many,TRBJ1-2,.,TGTGCCAGCAGTTTGGGTCGGGTAGGCGATGGCTACACCTTC,CASSLGRVGDGYTF
TRBV6-1,many,TRBJ1-2,TRBD1,TGTGCCAGCAGCCAGGGACAGGGGGCTGAGGGCTACACCTTC,CASSQGQGAEGYTF
TRBV2,many,TRBJ1-5,.,TGTGCCAGCAGGGGAGACGGGACAAATCAGCCCCAGCATTTT,CASRGDGTNQPQHF
TRBV6-1,many,TRBJ1-4,.,TGTGCCAGCAGTGAAGGAGAAAAACTGTTTTTT,CASSEGEKLFF
TRBV20-1,many,TRBJ2-7,.,TGCAGTGCTAGTCCCCCGGGAGCCGCTAGTGAGCAGTACTTC,CSASPPGAASEQYF
TRBV5-5,many,TRBJ2-1,.,TGTGCCAGCGCACAGACCAACAATGAGCAGTTCTTC,CASAQTNNEQFF
TRBV5-1,.,TRBJ2-7,.,TGCGCCAGCAGCTTTCAGGGGCTCGAGCAGTACTTC,CASSFQGLEQYF
TRBV29-1,.,TRBJ2-1,.,TGCAGCGTTGAGCCGGAAACATACAATGAGCAGTTCTTC,CSVEPETYNEQFF
TRBV2,many,TRBJ2-1,.,TGTGGACCTCAGGGGAGCTCCTACAATGAGCAGTTCTTC,CGPQGSSYNEQFF
TRBV20-1,many,TRBJ2-3,TRBD1,TGCAGTGCTAGAGAATTGGACAGGGAGGCAGATACGCAGTATTTT,CSARELDREADTQYF
TRBV6-1,many,TRBJ2-1,TRBD2,TGTGCCAGCGGGGAGCTAGCGGGAGGGCCTGAACCCCCATACAATGAGCAGTTCTTC,CASGELAGGPEPPYNEQFF
TRBV7-9,few,TRBJ1-3,.,TGTGCCAGCAGGCAGACTCCGGGAAACACCATATATTTT,CASRQTPGNTIYF
TRBV7-2,many,TRBJ1-5,.,TGTGCCAGCAGCCAAGGGGGAACCGGAGGCAATCAGCCCCAGCATTTT,CASSQGGTGGNQPQHF
TRBV3-1,many,TRBJ1-2,TRBD1,TGTGCCAGCAGCGGCCGGGACAGGGTGTCCGGCTACACCTTC,CASSGRDRVSGYTF
TRBV24-1,many,TRBJ2-2,.,TGTGCCACCAGTCGTGAGGGGTTGGCCGGGGAGCTGTTTTTT,CATSREGLAGELFF
TRBV30,.,TRBJ2-6,.,TGTGCCTGGGGCTCTGGGGCCAACGTCCTGACTTTC,CAWGSGANVLTF
TRBV5-1,.,TRBJ2-1,.,TGCGCCAGCAGCTTAGGGGTATCGGGCAATGAGCAGTTCTTC,CASSLGVSGNEQFF
TRBV5-1,.,TRBJ2-5,.,TGCGCCAGCAGCCGGGGGCGCGGGACACAAGAGACCCAGTACTTC,CASSRGRGTQETQYF
TRBV19,many,TRBJ2-7,.,TGTGCCAGTAGTTTCGGACAGGGAGGGATCTACGAGCAGTACTTC,CASSFGQGGIYEQYF
TRBV20-1,many,TRBJ2-1,TRBD2,TGCAGTGTCCTTTCTAGCGGGAGGGCCGGGGATGAGCAGTTCTTC,CSVLSSGRAGDEQFF
TRBV20-1,few,TRBJ1-2,.,TGCAGTGCTAGAGATAGGTCGGGCTATGGCTACACCTTC,CSARDRSGYGYTF
TRBV6-1,few,TRBJ2-7,.,TGTGCCAGCAGTACCCTAACGTTAAACTACGAGCAGTACTTC,CASSTLTLNYEQYF